These T cell receptor beta chains were read from a single sample in a study of T-cell memory formation after mild COVID-19. Using its own MiXCR run on the 5' RACE reads, TCRdb lists one record per CDR3 protein. The repertoire holds approximately 190,000 distinct CDR3 sequences, with 18% as singletons. The sample taken for sequencing was PBMCs or a T cell subset sorted from them (not recorded which). These receptor sequences come from an adult woman who had mild COVID-19 (a few samples of this study predate the infection). Cell type and time point are not known. Each CDR3 is given with its conserved first and last residue. The order of the fields is D gene, J gene, clone size, V gene, CDR3 protein, CDR3 DNA. The D gene is left open where the match is weak. A row's size may be missing; if present it is once, few, many or a size class.

d_gene: TRBD2
j_gene: TRBJ2-2
abundance: NA
v_gene: TRBV7-2
CDR3aa: CASSLITSGRAGELFF
CDR3nt: TGTGCCAGCAGCTTAATAACTAGCGGGAGGGCCGGGGAGCTGTTTTTT

d_gene: NA
j_gene: TRBJ1-6
abundance: NA
v_gene: TRBV20-1
CDR3aa: CSARVEGSYNSPLHF
CDR3nt: TGCAGTGCTAGAGTGGAGGGCTCCTATAATTCACCCCTCCACTTT

d_gene: NA
j_gene: TRBJ1-3
abundance: NA
v_gene: TRBV5-1
CDR3aa: CASSPGGGPSSGNTIYF
CDR3nt: TGCGCCAGCAGCCCTGGAGGGGGACCGAGCTCTGGAAACACCATATATTTT

d_gene: NA
j_gene: TRBJ1-1
abundance: NA
v_gene: TRBV20-1
CDR3aa: CSARDGRMNTEAFF
CDR3nt: TGCAGTGCTAGAGATGGACGGATGAACACTGAAGCTTTCTTT

d_gene: NA
j_gene: TRBJ1-6
abundance: NA
v_gene: TRBV6-2/TRBV6-3
CDR3aa: CASSYSQGRPLHF
CDR3nt: TGTGCCAGCAGTTACTCTCAGGGGCGACCCCTCCACTTT

d_gene: NA
j_gene: TRBJ2-7
abundance: few
v_gene: TRBV3-1
CDR3aa: CASRGEYEQYF
CDR3nt: TGTGCCAGCAGGGGGGAATACGAGCAGTACTTC

d_gene: TRBD2
j_gene: TRBJ2-1
abundance: few
v_gene: TRBV4-3
CDR3aa: CASSQLGLAGSYNEQFF
CDR3nt: TGCGCCAGCAGCCAATTGGGACTAGCGGGTTCCTACAATGAGCAGTTCTTC

d_gene: NA
j_gene: TRBJ2-7
abundance: many
v_gene: TRBV5-1
CDR3aa: CASSLVPGVSYEQYF
CDR3nt: TGCGCCAGCAGCTTGGTGCCAGGGGTCTCCTACGAGCAGTACTTC

d_gene: TRBD1
j_gene: TRBJ1-6
abundance: NA
v_gene: TRBV30
CDR3aa: CAWSARQGARSPLHF
CDR3nt: TGTGCCTGGAGTGCGAGACAGGGGGCGAGGTCACCCCTCCACTTT

d_gene: NA
j_gene: TRBJ2-1
abundance: NA
v_gene: TRBV18
CDR3aa: CATEGETLNEQFF
CDR3nt: TGTGCCACAGAGGGGGAGACTCTCAATGAGCAGTTCTTC

d_gene: NA
j_gene: TRBJ2-1
abundance: NA
v_gene: TRBV20-1
CDR3aa: CSASGGAKSYNEQFF
CDR3nt: TGCAGTGCTAGCGGGGGAGCGAAATCCTACAATGAGCAGTTCTTC

d_gene: NA
j_gene: TRBJ2-1
abundance: many
v_gene: TRBV20-1
CDR3aa: CSALVSYNEQFF
CDR3nt: TGCAGTGCCCTGGTCTCCTACAATGAGCAGTTCTTC

d_gene: NA
j_gene: TRBJ1-2
abundance: few
v_gene: TRBV11-2
CDR3aa: CASRRGPNYGYTF
CDR3nt: TGTGCCAGCAGGCGGGGGCCGAACTATGGCTACACCTTC

d_gene: TRBD2
j_gene: TRBJ2-3
abundance: many
v_gene: TRBV5-1
CDR3aa: CASSLALGGSTDTQYF
CDR3nt: TGCGCCAGCAGCTTGGCCTTGGGGGGGAGCACAGATACGCAGTATTTT

d_gene: NA
j_gene: TRBJ1-1
abundance: few
v_gene: TRBV12-3/TRBV12-4
CDR3aa: CASREQGLLAFF
CDR3nt: TGTGCCAGCCGAGAGCAGGGGTTGTTAGCTTTCTTT

d_gene: NA
j_gene: TRBJ2-7
abundance: few
v_gene: TRBV10-3
CDR3aa: CAISGPSYEQYF
CDR3nt: TGTGCCATCTCTGGGCCGTCCTACGAGCAGTACTTC

d_gene: TRBD2
j_gene: TRBJ2-2
abundance: medium-sized
v_gene: TRBV4-2
CDR3aa: CASSQGGTSGKTGELFF
CDR3nt: TGTGCCAGCAGCCAAGGAGGGACTAGCGGGAAAACCGGGGAGCTGTTTTTT

d_gene: NA
j_gene: TRBJ2-3
abundance: few
v_gene: TRBV5-4
CDR3aa: CASSKGGGSWTDTQYF
CDR3nt: TGTGCCAGCAGCAAGGGAGGGGGCAGTTGGACAGATACGCAGTATTTT

d_gene: NA
j_gene: TRBJ2-7
abundance: few
v_gene: TRBV29-1
CDR3aa: CSVWRPGEQYF
CDR3nt: TGCAGCGTATGGCGGCCGGGTGAGCAGTACTTC

d_gene: TRBD2
j_gene: TRBJ2-2
abundance: NA
v_gene: TRBV5-4
CDR3aa: CASSASGGHGTGELFF
CDR3nt: TGTGCCAGCAGCGCGAGCGGGGGGCATGGCACCGGGGAGCTGTTTTTT

d_gene: NA
j_gene: TRBJ2-3
abundance: NA
v_gene: TRBV4-3
CDR3aa: CASRRDPGQTDTQYF
CDR3nt: TGCGCCAGCAGACGGGACCCGGGTCAGACAGATACGCAGTATTTT

d_gene: TRBD1
j_gene: TRBJ1-1
abundance: NA
v_gene: TRBV4-3
CDR3aa: CASSQETGMNTEAFF
CDR3nt: TGCGCCAGCAGCCAAGAGACAGGGATGAACACTGAAGCTTTCTTT

d_gene: NA
j_gene: TRBJ2-3
abundance: NA
v_gene: TRBV5-1
CDR3aa: CASSRQGPFTDTQYF
CDR3nt: TGCGCCAGCAGCCGTCAGGGGCCCTTCACAGATACGCAGTATTTT

d_gene: TRBD1
j_gene: TRBJ2-1
abundance: NA
v_gene: TRBV9
CDR3aa: CASSVGTGRNEQFF
CDR3nt: TGTGCCAGCAGCGTAGGGACAGGAAGGAATGAGCAGTTCTTC

d_gene: NA
j_gene: TRBJ2-1
abundance: NA
v_gene: TRBV20-1
CDR3aa: CSAWVQSSYNEQFF
CDR3nt: TGCAGTGCTTGGGTACAGAGCTCCTACAATGAGCAGTTCTTC

d_gene: NA
j_gene: TRBJ1-1
abundance: many
v_gene: TRBV20-1
CDR3aa: CSARDAAGVNTEAFF
CDR3nt: TGCAGTGCTAGAGATGCGGCAGGAGTGAACACTGAAGCTTTCTTT

d_gene: NA
j_gene: TRBJ2-7
abundance: many
v_gene: TRBV3-1
CDR3aa: CASSQDVASGEQYF
CDR3nt: TGTGCCAGCAGCCAAGATGTGGCAAGCGGGGAGCAGTACTTC

d_gene: NA
j_gene: TRBJ2-5
abundance: NA
v_gene: TRBV3-1
CDR3aa: CASSQIETQYF
CDR3nt: TGTGCCAGCAGCCAGATAGAGACCCAGTACTTC

d_gene: TRBD1
j_gene: TRBJ1-1
abundance: NA
v_gene: TRBV5-6
CDR3aa: CASSIGTAKAFF
CDR3nt: TGTGCCAGCAGCATCGGGACAGCAAAGGCTTTCTTT

d_gene: NA
j_gene: TRBJ1-4
abundance: NA
v_gene: TRBV5-1
CDR3aa: CASSSQGRLANEKLFF
CDR3nt: TGCGCCAGCAGCTCGCAGGGGAGGTTGGCTAATGAAAAACTGTTTTTT

d_gene: TRBD2
j_gene: TRBJ2-1
abundance: few
v_gene: TRBV6-1
CDR3aa: CASSTVAGVRNEQFF
CDR3nt: TGTGCCAGCAGTACCGTAGCGGGAGTCCGCAATGAGCAGTTCTTC

d_gene: NA
j_gene: TRBJ1-4
abundance: NA
v_gene: TRBV20-1
CDR3aa: CSARGGYNEKLFF
CDR3nt: TGCAGTGCCCGGGGAGGGTACAATGAAAAACTGTTTTTT

d_gene: TRBD2
j_gene: TRBJ2-3
abundance: few
v_gene: TRBV12-3/TRBV12-4
CDR3aa: CASSSQGSGRRDTQYF
CDR3nt: TGTGCCAGCAGTTCTCAGGGTAGCGGGAGACGAGATACGCAGTATTTT

d_gene: TRBD2
j_gene: TRBJ2-5
abundance: NA
v_gene: TRBV7-2
CDR3aa: CASSLASLSSGRDRETQYF
CDR3nt: TGTGCCAGCAGCTTAGCCTCCCTCTCTAGCGGGAGGGACCGGGAGACCCAGTACTTC

d_gene: TRBD1
j_gene: TRBJ2-5
abundance: few
v_gene: TRBV12-3/TRBV12-4
CDR3aa: CASSSGQGWTQYF
CDR3nt: TGTGCCAGCAGTTCCGGACAGGGCTGGACCCAGTACTTC

d_gene: NA
j_gene: TRBJ2-2
abundance: NA
v_gene: TRBV4-1
CDR3aa: CASSLAQSGNTGELFF
CDR3nt: TGCGCCAGCAGCCTTGCACAGTCGGGGAACACCGGGGAGCTGTTTTTT

d_gene: TRBD2
j_gene: TRBJ2-1
abundance: few
v_gene: TRBV4-2
CDR3aa: CASSQGAGGVHEQFF
CDR3nt: TGTGCCAGCAGCCAAGGAGCGGGAGGGGTTCATGAGCAGTTCTTC

d_gene: NA
j_gene: TRBJ2-7
abundance: NA
v_gene: TRBV12-3/TRBV12-4
CDR3aa: CATTPGGPSGFEQYF
CDR3nt: TGTGCCACCACTCCTGGGGGACCCAGCGGATTCGAGCAGTACTTC

d_gene: NA
j_gene: TRBJ1-6
abundance: NA
v_gene: TRBV18
CDR3aa: CASSPPGRPFLPSPLHF
CDR3nt: TGTGCCAGCTCACCCCCGGGACGGCCTTTTTTGCCTTCACCCCTCCACTTT

d_gene: TRBD1
j_gene: TRBJ1-5
abundance: few
v_gene: TRBV18
CDR3aa: CASSATGVPEPQHF
CDR3nt: TGTGCCAGCTCAGCTACAGGGGTCCCAGAGCCCCAGCATTTT

d_gene: TRBD1
j_gene: TRBJ2-1
abundance: few
v_gene: TRBV29-1
CDR3aa: CSVEWDRDNEQFF
CDR3nt: TGCAGCGTTGAATGGGACAGGGATAATGAGCAGTTCTTC

d_gene: TRBD1
j_gene: TRBJ2-2
abundance: NA
v_gene: TRBV11-2
CDR3aa: CASSLVTGGGGELFF
CDR3nt: TGTGCCAGCAGCTTAGTGACAGGGGGTGGTGGGGAGCTGTTTTTT

d_gene: NA
j_gene: TRBJ1-5
abundance: medium-sized
v_gene: TRBV30
CDR3aa: CAWSAKGNQPQHF
CDR3nt: TGTGCCTGGAGTGCGAAAGGGAATCAGCCCCAGCATTTT

d_gene: NA
j_gene: TRBJ2-7
abundance: NA
v_gene: TRBV10-3
CDR3aa: CAISESGVEQYF
CDR3nt: TGTGCCATCAGTGAGTCGGGGGTCGAGCAGTACTTC

d_gene: TRBD2
j_gene: TRBJ2-2
abundance: few
v_gene: TRBV5-1
CDR3aa: CASSTGLAANTGELFF
CDR3nt: TGCGCCAGCAGCACGGGACTAGCGGCGAACACCGGGGAGCTGTTTTTT

d_gene: TRBD2
j_gene: TRBJ2-5
abundance: NA
v_gene: TRBV7-9
CDR3aa: CASSLEAGGPQETQYF
CDR3nt: TGTGCCAGCAGCTTAGAAGCGGGAGGTCCCCAAGAGACCCAGTACTTC

d_gene: NA
j_gene: TRBJ2-5
abundance: few
v_gene: TRBV7-9
CDR3aa: CASSREDRRETQYF
CDR3nt: TGTGCCAGCAGCCGGGAGGACAGGCGTGAGACCCAGTACTTC

d_gene: NA
j_gene: TRBJ2-1
abundance: few
v_gene: TRBV5-1
CDR3aa: CASSLEAVYNEQFF
CDR3nt: TGCGCCAGCAGCTTGGAGGCGGTATACAATGAGCAGTTCTTC

d_gene: TRBD2
j_gene: TRBJ2-7
abundance: NA
v_gene: TRBV3-1
CDR3aa: CASTFGSGSYEQYF
CDR3nt: TGTGCCAGCACCTTCGGGAGCGGGAGCTACGAGCAGTACTTC